Sequencing of this TCR beta chain was carried out in a study of cytomegalovirus exposure and HLA in healthy donors. Amplification used 60 Vbeta primers and 13 Jbeta primers. Generated by immunoSEQ multiplex PCR, the TCRdb table keeps only in-frame clones and is missing some. The table has 190,000 or so clones, 70% to 80% seen once. This clone was counted between two and nine times. Its antigen is undetermined. The CDR3 has 15 amino acids. V was pared by 2 bases and J by 3 bases, with 11 bases between. The germline gives CDR1 KGHSH, CDR2 LQKENI. Points from the study as a whole: Cytomegalovirus association was listed for around 170 TCR beta chains.

Sequencing was performed on PBMCs. The chain links TRBV18 to TRBJ1-5; the D is unclear. This receptor was taken from a girl under 18 in good health and CMV-seropositive. Here the CDR3 DNA reads TGTGCCAGCTCACCAGGCCGGGATTCCAATCAGCCCCAGCATTTT. Protein sequence: CASSPGRDSNQPQHF.